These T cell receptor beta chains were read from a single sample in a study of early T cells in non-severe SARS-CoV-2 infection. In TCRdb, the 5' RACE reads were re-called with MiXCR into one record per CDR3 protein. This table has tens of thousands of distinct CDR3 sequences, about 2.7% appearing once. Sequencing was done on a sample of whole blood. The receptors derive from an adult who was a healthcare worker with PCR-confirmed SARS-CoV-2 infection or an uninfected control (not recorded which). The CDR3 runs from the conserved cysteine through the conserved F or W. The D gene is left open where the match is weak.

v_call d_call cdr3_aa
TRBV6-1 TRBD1 CASSEAETGIDTGELFF
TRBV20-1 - CSARKDANEQFF
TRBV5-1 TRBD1 CASSLRGTGGLEETQYF
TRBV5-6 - CASSSDPNIQYF
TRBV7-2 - CASRTLGGAPGSCFF
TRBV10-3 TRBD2 CAISDPLAGTSGQETQYF
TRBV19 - CASSIEGSVPLNQPQHF
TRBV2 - CASSAGNTEAFF
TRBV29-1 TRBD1 CSVEGGQGYTEAFF
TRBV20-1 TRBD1 CSAKTDRGYNSPLHF
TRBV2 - CASRVKGDTGELFF
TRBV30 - CAWSTGGADTQYF
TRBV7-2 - CASSRPGAGSGELFF
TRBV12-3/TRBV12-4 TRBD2 CASSFWGGVVTQYF
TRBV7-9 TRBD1 CASSPRTGPGDIQYF
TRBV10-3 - CAIARTENTEAFF
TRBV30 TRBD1 CAWRTLQGAHTEAFF
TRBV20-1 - CSARRLGLNTGELFF
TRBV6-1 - CASSEARGRDTGELFF
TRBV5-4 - CASSFSFGNTEAFF
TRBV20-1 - CSARLGGSQETQYF
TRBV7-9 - CASSLALRSGNEQFF
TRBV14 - CASSPGPLSDQPQHF
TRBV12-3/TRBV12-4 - CASTLVGELFF
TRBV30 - CAWTRESNQPQHF